This T cell receptor (beta chain) was retrieved from a study of T-cell reconstitution after alpha-beta-depleted transplantation in children. V was shortened by 3 bases and J by 4 bases, with 10 bases between the two germline ends. The CDR3 extends over 13 amino acids. Preparing the TCRbeta library involved the use of unique molecular identifiers. TCRdb re-called the PCR reads through MiXCR, storing one row per CDR3 protein. This repertoire shows hundreds of thousands of distinct CDR3 sequences, 10% to 13% found once; its top ten account for around 4%. The chain combines TRBV12-3 or TRBV12-4 with TRBJ2-7; no reliable D call. This TCR came from a human donor who donated a stem cell graft to a child with acute myeloid leukemia. Sequencing used PBMCs from the stem cell graft donor, obtained from the stem cell graft. CDR3 nucleotides: TGTGCCAGCAGTTTCCGCGCCAAGTACGAGCAGTACTTC. It translates to CASSFRAKYEQYF.